The present T cell receptor (beta chain) was sequenced within a study of shared clonotypes between healthy human individuals. Overall study findings and caveats: Clonotypes shared by all four donors outscored non-shared clonotypes in generation probability. Naive subsets, compared against memory subsets, generally had larger estimated richness values.

The table came from immunoSEQ multiplex PCR; TCRdb's copy has only in-frame clones and leaves some out. The sample has about 2.4 million clones, approximately 93% seen once; the top ten hold 0.36%. This clone was detected once. Its target is not known. The V and J ends lost 4 bases and 2 bases, in that order; junction bases with no gene match: 8. The CDR3 has 15 amino acids. Germline V gene lookup returns CDR1 LGHNA and CDR2 YNFKEQ. CD4+ cells were split into CD45RA+ naive and CD45RA-negative memory subsets. The sequenced sample was naive CD4+ T cells from PBMCs. Subset in this sample: CD45RA+ positively selected. The sequence came from a man younger than 35 in good health. Some clones in this sample may be carry-over from other donors' samples. This chain uses TRBV4-2 with TRBJ2-7; 7 bases agree with TRBD1. CDR3 amino acids: CASSREETGTYEQYF. CDR3 bases: TGTGCCAGCAGCCGAGAAGAGACAGGGACCTACGAGCAGTACTTC.